Shown below are 23 T cell receptor beta chains from a single sample sequenced in a study of metastatic and nonmetastatic thyroid tumors. TCRdb used MiXCR to call clones anew from the PCR reads. The top ten clones hold under 3.5% of a sample with around 35,000 clones, 16% of them seen once. No treatment of any kind had been given to any patient before thyroid surgery. The sample comprised blood. The receptors derive from a female donor with papillary thyroid cancer or a benign thyroid nodule (not recorded which). Some clones in this sample may be carry-over from other donors' samples.

This clone was observed many times. The rearrangement links TRBV24-1 to TRBJ1-1; D is unresolved. The V gene lost 8 bases and the J gene lost 3 bases, with 0 bases spanning the gap. The CDR3 totals 9 residues. From germline, CDR1 is KGHDR and CDR2 SFDVKD. The CDR3 protein is CATNTEAFF. As DNA, the CDR3 is TGTGCCACCAACACTGAAGCTTTCTTT.

This clone was counted ten times or more. The chain couples TRBV7-9 to TRBJ2-5, with TRBD2 matching 9 bases. V shed 6 bases and J 5 bases; nucleotides not matched to a gene: 13. Germline loops: CDR1 SEHNR, CDR2 FQNEAQ (reference sequence). The CDR3 totals 16 residues. In DNA form, the CDR3 reads TGTGCCAGCAGTGGGGTTAGCGGGAGAAGCGGGGAGACCCAGTACTTC. It encodes CASSGVSGRSGETQYF.

This clone was detected many times. The V and J genes are TRBV6-1 and TRBJ2-7; D may be TRBD1 or TRBD2 (5 bases each). The length of the CDR3 is 12 residues. Trimming removed 6 bases at V and 2 bases at J, with 8 bases between. The germline V gene encodes CDR1 MNHNS and CDR2 SASEGT. The CDR3 sequence: CASRGDAYEQYF. For the CDR3, the DNA is TGTGCCAGCAGGGGGGACGCCTACGAGCAGTACTTC.

This clone is medium-sized within its sample. The chain carries TRBV7-9 and TRBJ2-7; 7 bases fit TRBD2. Germline lookup yields CDR1 SEHNR and CDR2 FQNEAQ (reference sequence). The CDR3 runs 16 residues. Trimming took 1 base from V and 4 from J; bases not matched to a gene: 10. As DNA, the CDR3 is TGTGCCAGCAGCTTAGGTTCGGCGGGAGCTAGATACGAGCAGTACTTC. Its translation: CASSLGSAGARYEQYF.

This chain connects TRBV15 to TRBJ2-2; D is possibly TRBD1 (5 bases). V shed 0 bases and J shed 0 bases, with 11 bases lying between them. In germline, CDR1 is LNHNV, CDR2 YYDKDF (reference sequence). The CDR3 covers 17 residues. CDR3 DNA sequence: TGTGCCACCAGCAGAGATTCCACAGGTGCGAACACCGGGGAGCTGTTTTTT. Residues: CATSRDSTGANTGELFF.

This clone occurred many times. CDR3 in DNA: TGCGCCAGCAGCCAAGATGGTCGAGGCTGGGGCGGCCTAGCGGGCGGGACCCAGTACTTC. It is translated as CASSQDGRGWGGLAGGTQYF. The chain couples TRBV4-1 to TRBJ2-5; 8 positions match TRBD2. CDR1 MGHRA and CDR2 YSYEKL come from the germline V gene. With V trimmed by 0 bases and J by 7 bases, 22 bases remained unmatched. The CDR3 loop spans 20 amino acids.

This clone was observed at least ten times. This may be a read error, as it is one base from a much larger clone. V is TRBV12-3 or TRBV12-4 and J is TRBJ2-1; TRBD2 aligns across 7 bases. Trimming removed 6 bases from V and 5 bases from J; junction bases left unmatched: 13. This CDR3 contains 16 residues. CDR3 residues: CASSLPQRDPNNEQFF. The CDR3 DNA sequence: TGTGCCAGCAGCTTACCCCAGCGGGATCCTAACAATGAGCAGTTCTTC.

This clone appeared many times. This sequence joins TRBV19 and TRBJ1-2; D is unresolved. The CDR3 sequence is 13 residues long. Trimming took 5 bases from V and 7 from J, leaving 14 bases between them. Germline-derived CDR1 and CDR2 are LNHDA and SQIVND (reference sequence). The CDR3 protein is CASSLTPPGGYTF. CDR3 bases: TGTGCCAGTAGTCTTACACCTCCGGGTGGCTACACCTTC. Drawing the rest from reference TRBV19 and TRBJ1-2, the complete variable domain is DGGITQSPKYLFRKEGQNVTLSCEQNLNHDAMYWYRQDPGQGLRLIYYSQIVNDFQKGDIAEGYSVSREKKESFPLTVTSAQKNPTAFYLCASSLTPPGGYTFGSGTRLTVV.

This clone turned up a few times. Because the CDR3's place on the DNA is in doubt, the DNA is left out and the CDR3 is given as listed by TCRdb. This chain links TRBV6-1 with TRBJ2-1; TRBD2 is taken as the D call from the table, unchecked against the DNA. From its first to its last residue, the CDR3 has 13 amino acids. Per the germline V gene, CDR1 is MNHNS and CDR2 is SASEGT. CDR3 amino acids: CASIQGEAVFLFF.

This clone was seen many times. The identical CDR3 is also encoded by other nucleotide sequences in the sample. J is TRBJ1-6 and V is TRBV20-1; D is uncertain. V lost 3 bases and J lost 8, with 2 bases in between. Germline V gene sequence: CDR1 DFQATT, CDR2 SNEGSKA (reference sequence). This CDR3 spans 10 amino acids. The CDR3 coding sequence is TGCAGTGCTAGTGATTCACCCCTCCACTTT. Translating gives CSASDSPLHF.

This clone was observed many times. The chain combines TRBV6-2 or TRBV6-3 with TRBJ2-4; 8 nucleotides agree with TRBD2. Germline V gene data show CDR1 as MNHEY and CDR2 as SVGEGT. This CDR3 contains 15 residues. Losses at the gene ends were 6 bases for V and 3 bases for J; bases not matched to a gene: 7. CDR3 nucleotide sequence: TGTGCCAGCAGCCCGGGGGGGGGTGGCAAAAACATTCAGTACTTC. The encoded protein is CASSPGGGGKNIQYF.

This clone has a count of ten or more. The V and J genes are TRBV4-1 and TRBJ2-5; D not certain. Deletions cut 5 bases from V and 5 bases from J, with 12 bases between. This CDR3 spans 13 amino acids. CDR1 MGHRA and CDR2 YSYEKL come from the germline V gene. The CDR3 sequence is CASSSSVGETQYF. DNA of the CDR3: TGCGCCAGCAGCTCCTCAGTTGGGGAGACCCAGTACTTC.

The chain joins TRBV6-1 to TRBJ2-7; TRBD1 agrees at 7 bases. Unmatched junction bases numbered 10, after V lost 6 bases and J lost 2 bases. This CDR3 has 15 residues. Germline CDR1 is MNHNS and CDR2 is SASEGT. The CDR3, as DNA: TGTGCCAGCAGGTCGCCCGTTACAGGGGCCTACGAGCAGTACTTC. Protein sequence: CASRSPVTGAYEQYF.

This clone occurred many times. The rearrangement uses TRBV10-2 and TRBJ2-5; 7 positions match TRBD2. Germline V gives CDR1 WSHSY, CDR2 SAAADI. Trimming at V came to 7 bases and at J to 5 bases, leaving 4 bases not matched to a gene. The CDR3 totals 12 residues. The CDR3 DNA reads as TGCGCCAGCAATTTCGGGGGGGAGACCCAGTACTTC. This translates into CASNFGGETQYF.

The sample holds many counts of this clone. V usage is TRBV3-1 and J usage is TRBJ2-1; 8 nucleotides line up with TRBD2. V shed 2 bases and J 6 bases; nucleotides not matched to a gene: 9. The CDR3 runs 16 residues. CDR1 and CDR2 (germline): LGHDT, YNNKEL (reference sequence). CDR3 DNA sequence: TGTGCCAGCAGCCAACAGGCAGCGGGAGTTAGCAATGAGCAGTTCTTC. Translated: CASSQQAAGVSNEQFF.

This clone appeared a few times. Likely a read error: the CDR3 ends without its conserved phenylalanine or tryptophan. It is unclear where the CDR3 begins or ends on the DNA, so no DNA is shown, and the CDR3 is as TCRdb lists it. J is TRBJ1-2 and V is TRBV28; TRBD1 is taken as the D call from the table, unchecked against the DNA. Germline values: CDR1 MDHEN, CDR2 SYDVKM. Both ends counted, the CDR3 spans 11 residues. This CDR3 reads CASSFPGGSTL.

This clone was detected many times. This chain connects TRBV9 to TRBJ2-1; 8 bases align to TRBD1. The germline CDR1 and CDR2 sequences are SGDLS and YYNGEE. This CDR3 has 14 amino acids. The V segment lost 3 bases and the J segment 9 bases; nucleotides outside the gene matches: 8. The CDR3 loop is CASSAAGGGFEQFF. The CDR3 coding sequence is TGTGCCAGCAGCGCCGCAGGGGGCGGGTTTGAGCAGTTCTTC.

There are many counts of this clone. The rearrangement links TRBV12-3 or TRBV12-4 to TRBJ2-3; TRBD1 matches 8 bases. The CDR3 loop spans 15 amino acids. V lost 4 bases, J lost 0 bases, and 3 bases stayed unmatched. The CDR3 DNA reads TGTGCCAGCAGTTCGAGACAGGGGAGCACAGATACGCAGTATTTT. This gives the protein CASSSRQGSTDTQYF.

This clone occurred many times. This sequence joins TRBV7-8 and TRBJ2-7, with 7 nucleotides matching TRBD1. Trimming removed 5 bases from V and 5 bases from J; junction bases left unmatched: 3. The length of the CDR3 is 12 residues. The germline V gene has CDR1 SGHVS and CDR2 FQNEAQ. CDR3 loop: CASSLDRDEQYF. Here the CDR3 DNA reads TGTGCCAGCAGCCTAGACAGGGACGAGCAGTACTTC. Drawing the rest from reference TRBV7-8 and TRBJ2-7, the complete variable domain is GAGVSQSPRYKVAKRGQDVALRCDPISGHVSLFWYQQALGQGPEFLTYFQNEAQLDKSGLPSDRFFAERPEGSVSTLKIQRTQQEDSAVYLCASSLDRDEQYFGPGTRLTVT.

Ten or more counts support this clone. The J gene is TRBJ1-1, the V gene TRBV28; D call uncertain. V lost 6 bases and J lost 7, with 15 bases in between. The CDR3 runs to 13 residues. Germline CDR1 and CDR2: MDHEN and SYDVKM. In DNA, the CDR3 is TGTGCCAGCAGGCTAGGACGGAGAGATGAAGCTTTCTTT. Translated, it gives CASRLGRRDEAFF.

This clone has ten or more counts. This CDR3 reads CASSLGRAGSDEQFF. CDR3 in DNA: TGTGCCAGCAGCTTGGGAAGGGCCGGTAGCGATGAGCAGTTCTTC. The rearrangement joins TRBV5-4 to TRBJ2-1; TRBD2 might be the D (5 bases). Deletions cut 0 bases from V and 8 bases from J, with 15 bases between. This CDR3 region has 15 residues. Germline CDR1 reads SGHNT; CDR2 reads YYREEE (reference sequence).

For this clone: Germline is not matched at one junction end, which may reflect a read error. The chain has TRBV6-1 and TRBJ1-1; TRBD1 might be the D (6 bases). Germline lookup yields CDR1 MNHNS and CDR2 SASEGT. The CDR3 loop spans 15 amino acids. Here the CDR3 reads CACSARTVGDTEAFF. The CDR3 DNA reads as TGTGCCTGCAGTGCCCGGACAGTAGGGGACACTGAAGCTTTCTTT.

On this clone: Possible read error: a much larger clone is one base away. V usage is TRBV12-5 and J usage is TRBJ1-5; D unclear. With 2 bases removed from V and 6 bases from J, the gap between germline ends came to 14 bases. CDR1 and CDR2 from the germline V gene are LGHNT and FRNRAP. CDR3 length equals 15 residues. The CDR3 region is CASGLFARAGQPQHF. The CDR3 coding sequence is TGTGCTAGTGGTTTGTTTGCCCGGGCCGGTCAGCCCCAGCATTTT.